One sample yielded the 12 T cell receptor beta chains listed below, sequenced in a study of shared clonotypes between healthy human individuals. The assay was immunoSEQ multiplex PCR, and TCRdb's table has in-frame clones only and misses some. The sample gives approximately 1.5 million clones, around 98% of which show up once; less than 0.55% is in the top ten. The sequencing sample was made of naive CD4+ T cells sorted from blood. Subset in this sample: CD45RA+ positively selected. The receptors were sampled from a man aged 30-40 years in good health.

This sequence joins TRBV5-1 and TRBJ1-2; TRBD1 matches 7 bases. Germline V gene lookup returns CDR1 SGHRS and CDR2 YFSETQ. The CDR3 is made up of 14 amino acids. The J segment lost 2 bases and the V segment lost 4 bases, leaving 5 bases of the junction unmatched. The chain's CDR3 is CASSRDSQNYGYTF. CDR3 coding DNA: TGCGCCAGCAGCCGGGACAGCCAAAACTATGGCTACACCTTC.

This clone has a single count. This chain uses TRBV5-1 with TRBJ2-7; the D is unclear. The length of the CDR3 is 17 residues. Germline V CDR1 and CDR2: SGHRS, YFSETQ. The V and J ends lost 2 bases and 3 bases respectively, with 21 bases between them. The chain's CDR3 is CASSLPVPPTAHYEQYF. CDR3 in DNA: TGCGCCAGCAGCTTACCGGTACCGCCCACAGCCCACTACGAGCAGTACTTC.

This chain joins TRBV6-1 and TRBJ1-1; D not resolved. This CDR3 is built from 13 residues. Germline loops: CDR1 MNHNS, CDR2 SASEGT. The ends were cut back, 4 bases at V and 3 bases at J, with 9 bases in the middle. The CDR3 is CASSVSLDTEAFF. The CDR3 DNA reads as TGTGCCAGCAGTGTTTCCCTGGACACTGAAGCTTTCTTT.

CDR3: CASSPRESSYEQYF. The CDR3 DNA sequence: TGTGCCAGCAGCCCTAGGGAGTCCTCCTACGAGCAGTACTTC. The chain carries TRBV4-2 and TRBJ2-7, with TRBD2 as a possible D gene (5 bases). The ends were cut back, 4 bases at V and 0 bases at J, with 10 bases in the middle. The CDR3 contains 14 residues. CDR1 LGHNA and CDR2 YNFKEQ come from the germline V gene.

This chain connects TRBV10-2 to TRBJ2-7, with 9 bases identical to TRBD1. CDR1 and CDR2 from the germline V gene are WSHSY and SAAADI. This CDR3 spans 15 amino acids. With 6 bases clipped from V and 2 bases from J, the junction kept 8 bases outside the gene matches. Written as DNA, the CDR3 is TGCGCCAGCAGCCTGGGACAGGGACTTACCTACGAGCAGTACTTC. Protein product: CASSLGQGLTYEQYF.

The chain combines TRBV29-1 with TRBJ2-2; TRBD1 might be the D (6 bases). The ends were cut back, 4 bases at V and 5 bases at J, with 14 bases in the middle. Germline CDR1 reads SQVTM; CDR2 reads ANQGSEA. The CDR3 runs to 14 residues. CDR3 region: CSVVGQGWTGELFF. The CDR3 DNA is TGCAGCGTTGTAGGGCAGGGGTGGACCGGGGAGCTGTTTTTT.

Details on this clone: In the same sample, other DNA sequences code for this CDR3. The J gene is TRBJ1-3, the V gene TRBV30; D is uncertain. V gave up 0 bases and J gave up 0 bases, with 6 bases separating them. The CDR3 has 14 residues. Germline CDR1 GTSNPN, CDR2 SVGIG (reference sequence). In DNA, the CDR3 is TGTGCCTGGAGTGTAGCCATCTCTGGAAACACCATATATTTT. It yields the protein CAWSVAISGNTIYF.

The chain combines TRBV11-2 with TRBJ2-4, with D tentatively TRBD1 (5 bases). The V gene lost 2 bases and the J gene lost 3 bases, with 8 bases spanning the gap. The CDR3 consists of 14 residues. Germline V CDR1 and CDR2: SGHAT, FQNNGV. CDR3 DNA sequence: TGTGCCAGCAGCTTACAGGGTATCAAAAACATTCAGTACTTC. As protein: CASSLQGIKNIQYF.

Notes on this clone: The same CDR3 also results from other DNA sequences found in this sample. The CDR3 sequence is CASSLGRTQETQYF. The DNA for the CDR3 is TGCGCCAGCAGCTTGGGTAGGACCCAAGAGACCCAGTACTTC. The V gene is TRBV5-1, the J gene TRBJ2-5, with unresolved D. Germline assignment: CDR1 SGHRS and CDR2 YFSETQ. The CDR3 extends over 14 amino acids. Trimming took 0 bases from V and 1 from J, leaving 7 bases between them.

This chain connects TRBV9 to TRBJ2-7, with D perhaps assigned TRBD1 or TRBD2 (5 bases each). Germline CDR1 SGDLS, CDR2 YYNGEE. This CDR3 region has 15 residues. Trimming cost V 5 bases and J 7 bases, with 22 bases left between them. CDR3 sequence reads: CASSKSGTNSLEQYF. The DNA of the CDR3 is TGTGCCAGCAGTAAATCCGGGACGAACTCCTTGGAGCAGTACTTC.

The sample holds one count of this clone. This chain connects TRBV29-1 to TRBJ2-2; the D is unclear. With 3 bases removed from V and 5 bases from J, the gap between germline ends came to 10 bases. The CDR3 is 13 residues long. Germline V gene lookup returns CDR1 SQVTM and CDR2 ANQGSEA. The CDR3 DNA is TGCAGCGTTGAGATCGGCGGAACCGGGGAGCTGTTTTTT. Its protein is CSVEIGGTGELFF.

This clone appeared a single time. The V call is TRBV5-1, the J call TRBJ1-2; 11 bases align to TRBD1. The CDR3 length is 15 residues. From germline, CDR1 is SGHRS and CDR2 YFSETQ. Trimming removed 4 bases from V and 3 bases from J; junction bases left unmatched: 5. CDR3 bases: TGCGCCAGCAGCCCTCGGACAGGGGGCCACTATGGCTACACCTTC. Amino acids: CASSPRTGGHYGYTF.